Below, 14 T cell receptor beta chains from the same sample are listed, as sequenced in a study of T cells in Graves' hyperthyroidism and ophthalmopathy. TCR beta CDR3 sequences were amplified from RNA transcripts. During a first-round RT-PCR of the TCR CDR3, the HTBI primer set was used. One entry per CDR3 protein, called by TCRdb with MiXCR from the multiplex PCR reads. Found here are around 200,000 distinct CDR3 sequences, approximately 15% of them singletons; the top ten hold around 29%. What was sequenced was blood. The receptors shown here come from a woman between 45 and 65 years old with Graves' hyperthyroidism.

This clonotype was seen ten or more times. The chain is built from TRBV3-1 and TRBJ2-2, with unresolved D. The CDR3 length is 14 residues. Germline CDR1 reads LGHDT; CDR2 reads YNNKEL (reference sequence). The V and J ends lost 5 bases and 0 bases respectively, with 7 bases between them. CDR3 nucleotide sequence: TGTGCCAGCAGCTCCCTACCGAACACCGGGGAGCTGTTTTTT. Encoded protein: CASSSLPNTGELFF.

This clonotype was seen many times. The chain combines TRBV28 with TRBJ1-3; no clear D. This CDR3 comprises 14 residues. Between the trimmed V and J ends, which lost 3 bases and 4 bases, there was a span of 10 bases. Germline V CDR1 and CDR2: MDHEN, SYDVKM. The CDR3 nucleotides are TGTGCCAGCAGTTTGTTCAGAAAAGGAAACACCATATATTTT. This sequence encodes CASSLFRKGNTIYF. Full variable domain (outside the CDR3, taken from reference TRBV28 and TRBJ1-3): DVKVTQSSRYLVKRTGEKVFLECVQDMDHENMFWYRQDPGLGLRLIYFSYDVKMKEKGDIPEGYSVSREKKERFSLILESASTNQTSMYLCASSLFRKGNTIYFGEGSWLTVV.

Ten or more counts support this clonotype. The V gene is TRBV5-1, the J gene TRBJ2-3; 9 bases are shared with TRBD1. Losses at the gene ends were 3 bases for V and 2 bases for J; bases not matched to a gene: 4. The CDR3 runs to 15 residues. The germline CDR1 and CDR2 sequences are SGHRS and YFSETQ. The CDR3 DNA reads TGCGCCAGCAGCTGGACAGGGGTGGCCACAGATACGCAGTATTTT. Protein sequence: CASSWTGVATDTQYF.

This clonotype has ten or more counts. V usage is TRBV7-9 and J usage is TRBJ2-3, with no clear D. V gave up 5 bases and J gave up 7 bases, with 10 bases separating them. The CDR3 has 12 residues. Germline CDR1 SEHNR, CDR2 FQNEAQ (reference sequence). The CDR3 region is CASSNSVNTQYF. CDR3 coding DNA: TGTGCCAGCAGCAATTCAGTGAATACGCAGTATTTT.

This chain uses TRBV28 with TRBJ2-1; 8 bases align to TRBD1. CDR1 MDHEN and CDR2 SYDVKM come from the germline V gene. With 6 bases clipped from V and 8 bases from J, the junction kept 9 bases outside the gene matches. This CDR3 contains 14 residues. The CDR3 region has the DNA TGTGCCAGCAGCCCTCCCGACAGGGGATATGAGCAGTTCTTC. Translated: CASSPPDRGYEQFF.

The chain carries TRBV28 and TRBJ1-6; TRBD1 is a possible D gene (6 bases). V dropped 9 bases and J dropped 13 bases, with 19 bases sitting between them. This CDR3 spans 13 amino acids. CDR1 is MDHEN and CDR2 is SYDVKM in the germline V gene. The CDR3: CASNQGSGAPLHF. CDR3 nucleotide sequence: TGTGCCAGTAATCAGGGGTCGGGGGCGCCCCTCCACTTT.

This clonotype has a count of ten or more. J is TRBJ2-3 and V is TRBV10-1; possibly TRBD1 for D (5 bases). Germline CDR1 WNHNN, CDR2 SYGVQD (reference sequence). The CDR3 extends over 19 amino acids. Trimming shortened V by 2 bases and J by 1 base, and 22 bases separated the two germline ends. For the CDR3, the DNA is TGCGCCAGCAGTGAGAAACGAGGTCGGCAATGGGGCGGCACAGATACGCAGTATTTT. It is translated as CASSEKRGRQWGGTDTQYF.

This clonotype was seen at least ten times. As DNA, the CDR3 is TGTGCCAGCAGCTTAATGGGGATCGACTACGAGCAGTACTTC. This translates into CASSLMGIDYEQYF. The J gene is TRBJ2-7, the V gene TRBV7-2; D gene ambiguous. In germline, CDR1 is SGHTA, CDR2 FQGNSA. Trimming removed 2 bases at V and 3 bases at J, with 11 bases between. This CDR3 region has 14 residues.

V and J are TRBV12-3 or TRBV12-4 and TRBJ1-3; 7 positions match TRBD1. Trimming took 6 bases from V and 0 from J; bases not matched to a gene: 5. The CDR3 totals 15 residues. Written as DNA, the CDR3 is TGTGCCAGCAGCATGACAGGGATCTCTGGAAACACCATATATTTT. This translates into CASSMTGISGNTIYF.

This clonotype was recorded at least ten times. The rearrangement uses TRBV12-3 or TRBV12-4 and TRBJ1-2; maybe TRBD1 (5 bases). The CDR3 spans 13 residues. Trimming left V 6 bases short and J 5 bases short, with 13 bases between. The CDR3: CASSPDRFYGYTF. The CDR3 coding sequence is TGTGCCAGCAGCCCTGACAGATTTTATGGCTACACCTTC.

This clonotype was counted between two and nine times. The V gene is TRBV13, the J gene TRBJ1-3, with D uncertain. The germline V gene encodes CDR1 PRHDT and CDR2 FYEKMQ (reference sequence). The V gene lost 1 base and the J gene lost 3 bases, with 7 bases spanning the gap. The CDR3 runs to 14 residues. CDR3 in amino acids: CASSLEGYGNTIYF. The CDR3 coding sequence is TGTGCCAGCAGCTTAGAGGGTTATGGAAACACCATATATTTT.

The J gene is TRBJ2-3, the V gene TRBV4-1, with TRBD2 as a possible D gene (5 bases). The V gene's germline CDR1 is MGHRA and CDR2 YSYEKL. The CDR3 is 16 amino acids. V shed 3 bases and J shed 1 base, with 14 bases lying between them. The CDR3 DNA reads as TGCGCCAGCAGCCAGGGGTGGGGAGATGGCACAGATACGCAGTATTTT. This codes for CASSQGWGDGTDTQYF.

The table lists this clonotype with many counts. The chain is built from TRBV19 and TRBJ2-3; the D gene is possibly TRBD1 (6 bases). Trimming cost V 3 bases and J 1 base, with 11 bases left between them. Germline-derived CDR1 and CDR2 are LNHDA and SQIVND (reference sequence). The CDR3 sequence is 15 residues long. The CDR3 loop is CASSIRSGGTDTQYF. The CDR3 nucleotides read TGTGCCAGTAGTATCAGGTCAGGGGGCACAGATACGCAGTATTTT. The full variable domain, its missing parts supplied by reference TRBV19 and TRBJ2-3, is DGGITQSPKYLFRKEGQNVTLSCEQNLNHDAMYWYRQDPGQGLRLIYYSQIVNDFQKGDIAEGYSVSREKKESFPLTVTSAQKNPTAFYLCASSIRSGGTDTQYFGPGTRLTVL.

In its sample, this clonotype was seen many times. This sequence joins TRBV20-1 and TRBJ2-5; 14 positions match TRBD2. CDR1 is DFQATT, CDR2 SNEGSKA, per germline (reference sequence). CDR3 size: 17 residues. Trimming cost V 0 bases and J 2 bases; bases outside gene matches: 5. The DNA for the CDR3 is TGCAGTGCTAGAGATTGGACTAGCGGGGGGTTACAAGAGACCCAGTACTTC. This translates into CSARDWTSGGLQETQYF.